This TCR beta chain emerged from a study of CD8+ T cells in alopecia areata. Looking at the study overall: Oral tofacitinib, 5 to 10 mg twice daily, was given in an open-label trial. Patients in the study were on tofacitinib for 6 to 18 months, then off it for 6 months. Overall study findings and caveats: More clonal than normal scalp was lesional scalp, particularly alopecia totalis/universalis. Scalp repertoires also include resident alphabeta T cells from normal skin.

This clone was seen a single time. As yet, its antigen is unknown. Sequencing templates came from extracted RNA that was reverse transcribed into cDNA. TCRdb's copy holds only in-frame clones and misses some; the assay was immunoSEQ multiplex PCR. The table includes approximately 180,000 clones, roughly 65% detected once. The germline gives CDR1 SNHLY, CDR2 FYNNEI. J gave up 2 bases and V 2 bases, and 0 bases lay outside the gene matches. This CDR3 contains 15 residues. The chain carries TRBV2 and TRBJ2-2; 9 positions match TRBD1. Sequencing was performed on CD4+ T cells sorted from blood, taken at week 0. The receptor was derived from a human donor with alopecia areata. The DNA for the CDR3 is TGTGCCAGCAGTGAAACAGGGGGCAACACCGGGGAGCTGTTTTTT. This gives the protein CASSETGGNTGELFF.